This T cell receptor beta chain was retrieved from a study of OX40 agonist ivuxolimab in advanced cancers. Background on the study: Patients' therapy was ivuxolimab, an antibody that acts as an agonist of OX40 (CD134). Aged about 20 to 85 with a mean of roughly 63 years, they were about 78% male. Enrollees could have had prior anti-PD-1, anti-PD-L1 or anti-CTLA-4 therapy, which more than 30% had received.

Deletions cut 3 bases from V and 0 bases from J, with 6 bases between. CDR1 and CDR2 (germline): LNHDA, SQIVND (reference sequence). The CDR3 length is 14 residues. Patients with a history of autoimmune disease or on systemic immunosuppression were excluded. Libraries were prepared by immunoSEQ multiplex PCR; TCRdb keeps only in-frame clonotypes and omits some of them. The table records more than 55,000 clones, approximately 90% of them present only once. The sample here was CD4+ or CD8+ T cells sorted from blood, taken in a trial of the OX40 agonist ivuxolimab. This clonotype originated in an adult with an advanced solid tumor such as melanoma, head and neck, liver or kidney cancer. This rearrangement joins TRBV19 to TRBJ1-3; a possible D gene is TRBD1 (6 bases). As DNA, the CDR3 is TGTGCCAGTAGTATGGGGGCCTCTGGAAACACCATATATTTT. The encoded protein is CASSMGASGNTIYF.